One sample yielded the 7 T cell receptor beta chains listed below, sequenced in a study of T cells in localized non-small cell lung cancer. Data came from immunoSEQ multiplex PCR; TCRdb stores just in-frame clones and leaves some out. The sample includes about 33,000 clones, roughly nine tenths seen only once; the top ten take 4.5% to 7%. Source: PBMCs, taken before any cancer treatment. The receptors originated from a man between 40 and 69 years old with stage II lung adenocarcinoma.

This clone was detected only a few times. The rearrangement joins TRBV4-1 to TRBJ1-1; no firm D call. Trimming stripped 4 bases from V and 8 bases from J, with 11 bases between. CDR3 length: 12 amino acids. Germline assignment: CDR1 MGHRA and CDR2 YSYEKL. The CDR3 loop is CASSPRPPEAFF. The CDR3 DNA is TGCGCCAGCAGCCCCCGACCACCCGAAGCTTTCTTT.

This chain uses TRBV5-1 with TRBJ1-3; TRBD1 matches 7 bases. The germline CDR1 and CDR2 sequences are SGHRS and YFSETQ. J gave up 1 base and V 4 bases, and 14 bases lay outside the gene matches. The CDR3 contains 18 residues. CDR3 nucleotides: TGCGCCAGCAGCATCTACCCCCAGGGGGAAGGGTCTGGAAACACCATATATTTT. This encodes CASSIYPQGEGSGNTIYF. Looking up the rest from reference TRBV5-1 and TRBJ1-3 gives the full variable domain: KAGVTQTPRYLIKTRGQQVTLSCSPISGHRSVSWYQQTPGQGLQFLFEYFSETQRNKGNFPGRFSGRQFSNSRSEMNVSTLELGDSALYLCASSIYPQGEGSGNTIYFGEGSWLTVV.

The chain combines TRBV19 with TRBJ2-3, with TRBD2 matching over 8 bases. V dropped 7 bases and J dropped 7; count of bases not matched to a gene: 13. The CDR3 covers 15 residues. The germline V gene encodes CDR1 LNHDA and CDR2 SQIVND (reference sequence). The CDR3 loop reads CASKKGAGEPNTQYF. Here the CDR3 DNA reads TGTGCCAGTAAAAAGGGAGCGGGAGAACCGAATACGCAGTATTTT. The full variable domain, rest sourced from reference TRBV19 and TRBJ2-3, is DGGITQSPKYLFRKEGQNVTLSCEQNLNHDAMYWYRQDPGQGLRLIYYSQIVNDFQKGDIAEGYSVSREKKESFPLTVTSAQKNPTAFYLCASKKGAGEPNTQYFGPGTRLTVL.

This clone was recorded only once. CDR3 amino acids: CASSTGQGTYTDTQYF. DNA for the CDR3: TGTGCCAGTAGTACGGGACAGGGGACCTACACAGATACGCAGTATTTT. The gene calls are TRBV19 and TRBJ2-3, with 10 nucleotides matching TRBD1. Trimming cost V 4 bases and J 2 bases; bases outside gene matches: 6. Germline CDR1 LNHDA, CDR2 SQIVND (reference sequence). The CDR3 covers 16 residues.

This clone was picked up one time. This sequence joins TRBV7-2 and TRBJ2-1; TRBD2 agrees at 12 bases. Germline lookup yields CDR1 SGHTA and CDR2 FQGNSA. The CDR3 runs 16 residues. V shed 5 bases, J shed 2 bases, and the junction held 4 bases outside the gene matches. The DNA of the CDR3 is TGTGCCAGCAGCCCGCGGACTAGCGGGACCTACAATGAGCAGTTCTTC. Translated, it gives CASSPRTSGTYNEQFF.

J is TRBJ2-1 and V is TRBV27, with 12 bases matching TRBD2. The CDR3 extends over 20 amino acids. The germline V gene has CDR1 MNHEY and CDR2 SMNVEV (reference sequence). Trimming removed 6 bases from V and 10 bases from J; junction bases left unmatched: 25. The CDR3 bases are TGTGCCAGCAGCTCGAACCCAAGACTAGCGGGGGCTCAGTTTACAAGGGAGCAGTTCTTC. It encodes CASSSNPRLAGAQFTREQFF.

The genes are TRBV9 and TRBJ2-1; D call uncertain. V gave up 4 bases and J gave up 3 bases, with 11 bases separating them. The CDR3 extends over 14 amino acids. The germline CDR1 and CDR2 sequences are SGDLS and YYNGEE. Written as DNA, the CDR3 is TGTGCCAGCAGCCCCGCCGGCGGCTACAATGAGCAGTTCTTC. Translated, it gives CASSPAGGYNEQFF.